This is a list of T cell receptor beta chains from one sample in a study of blood T cell repertoires in COVID-19. Sequenced by immunoSEQ multiplex PCR; TCRdb stores in-frame clones only, minus some. Found here are around 260,000 clones, around 86% of them singletons; the top ten hold around 3%. The sequencing sample was made of peripheral blood. The receptors were sampled from a woman between 25 and 40 years old with active or convalescent COVID-19. The CDR3 runs from the conserved cysteine through the conserved F or W. Fields, in order: J gene, clone size, V gene, D gene, CDR3 DNA, CDR3 protein. D genes are given only for firm matches. Clone sizes are given selectively: once, few, many, or a class where the clone is expanded.

J: TRBJ2-2; size: NA; V: TRBV18; D: TRBD1; DNA: TGTGCCAGCTCACCGGACAGGGGAAGGACCGGGGAGCTGTTTTTT; CDR3: CASSPDRGRTGELFF
J: TRBJ1-1; size: once; V: TRBV7-9; D: NA; DNA: TGTGCCAGCAGCTTAGCGAGGGATAGACTTGAAGCTTTCTTT; CDR3: CASSLARDRLEAFF
J: TRBJ1-1; size: NA; V: TRBV19; D: TRBD1; DNA: TGTGCCAGTAGTCGGGACAGTTTTCACGGAAACACTGAAGCTTTCTTT; CDR3: CASSRDSFHGNTEAFF
J: TRBJ2-2; size: once; V: TRBV6-6; D: TRBD1; DNA: TGTGCCAGCAGGGCCGGGACAGGGGTTCTTTCCGGGGAGCTGTTTTTT; CDR3: CASRAGTGVLSGELFF
J: TRBJ2-1; size: NA; V: TRBV5-5; D: NA; DNA: TGTGCCAGCAGCTTGGTATTACTCGATGAGCAGTTCTTC; CDR3: CASSLVLLDEQFF
J: TRBJ2-3; size: NA; V: TRBV5-1; D: NA; DNA: TGCGCCAGCAGCATGCGGGGGCTTGGGTCAGATACGCAGTATTTT; CDR3: CASSMRGLGSDTQYF
J: TRBJ2-1; size: NA; V: TRBV5-6; D: TRBD2; DNA: TGTGCCAGCAGCTTGGGGGGACTAGTGTCCAATGAGCAGTTCTTC; CDR3: CASSLGGLVSNEQFF
J: TRBJ2-2; size: few; V: TRBV7-7; D: TRBD1; DNA: TGTGCTAGCAGCCGACAGGGGGCCGGGGAGCTGTTTTTT; CDR3: CASSRQGAGELFF
J: TRBJ2-7; size: NA; V: TRBV5-1; D: TRBD1; DNA: TGCGCCAGCAGCTTGGGTTCAGGGGGTTCCTACGAGCAGTACTTC; CDR3: CASSLGSGGSYEQYF
J: TRBJ1-4; size: NA; V: TRBV21-1; D: NA; DNA: TGTGCCAGCAGCAAAGATGGACAGGGCCCAACTAATGAAAAACTGTTTTTT; CDR3: CASSKDGQGPTNEKLFF
J: TRBJ1-6; size: NA; V: TRBV15; D: TRBD1; DNA: TGTGCCACCGGAAGGACAGGGGTCGGTAATTCACCCCTCCACTTT; CDR3: CATGRTGVGNSPLHF
J: TRBJ2-7; size: NA; V: TRBV6-5; D: TRBD2; DNA: TGTGCCAGCGGTCTCAGCGGGGGTGGCCAGTACGAGCAGTACTTC; CDR3: CASGLSGGGQYEQYF
J: TRBJ2-2; size: once; V: TRBV7-9; D: NA; DNA: TGTGCCAGCACCGTCGGGACACAGGCCGGGGAGCTGTTTTTT; CDR3: CASTVGTQAGELFF
J: TRBJ2-7; size: NA; V: TRBV19; D: TRBD1; DNA: TGTGCCAGTAGTAGGGACAGATCCTACGAGCAGTACTTC; CDR3: CASSRDRSYEQYF
J: TRBJ2-7; size: NA; V: TRBV30; D: NA; DNA: TGTGCCTGGAGTGTAGGGGGTGCGAGACCTCGCAACTACGAGCAGTACTTC; CDR3: CAWSVGGARPRNYEQYF
J: TRBJ1-4; size: NA; V: TRBV5-1; D: TRBD1; DNA: TGCGCCAGCAGCTTGACCAGGGGGCAAGAAAAACTGTTTTTT; CDR3: CASSLTRGQEKLFF
J: TRBJ1-1; size: NA; V: TRBV10-3; D: NA; DNA: TGTGCCATCAGGGGACAACCGAACACTGAAGCTTTCTTT; CDR3: CAIRGQPNTEAFF